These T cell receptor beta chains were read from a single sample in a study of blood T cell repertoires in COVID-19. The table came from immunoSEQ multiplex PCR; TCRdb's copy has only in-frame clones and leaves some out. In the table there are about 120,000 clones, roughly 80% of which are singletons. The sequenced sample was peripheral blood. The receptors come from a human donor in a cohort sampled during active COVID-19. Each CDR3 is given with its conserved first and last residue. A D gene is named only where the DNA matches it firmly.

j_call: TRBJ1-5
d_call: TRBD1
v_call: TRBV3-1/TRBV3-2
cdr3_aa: CASSQTGGNQPQHF

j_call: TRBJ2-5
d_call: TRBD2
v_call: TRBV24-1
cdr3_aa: CATSGIAGLVETQYF

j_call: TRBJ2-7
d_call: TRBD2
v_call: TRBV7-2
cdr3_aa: CASSFGLAGGFYEQYF

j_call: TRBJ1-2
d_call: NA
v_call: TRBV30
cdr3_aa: CAWSASGWDGYTF

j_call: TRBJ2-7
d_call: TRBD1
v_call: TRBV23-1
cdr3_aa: CASSQRQGNEQYF

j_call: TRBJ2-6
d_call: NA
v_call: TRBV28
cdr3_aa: CASSPRNGANVLTF

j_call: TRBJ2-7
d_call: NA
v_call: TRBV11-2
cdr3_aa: CASGRDSYEQYF

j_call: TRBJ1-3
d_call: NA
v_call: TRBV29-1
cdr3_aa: CSAIRGNTIYF

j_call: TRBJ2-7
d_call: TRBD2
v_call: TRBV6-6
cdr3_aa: CASSGGFEQYF

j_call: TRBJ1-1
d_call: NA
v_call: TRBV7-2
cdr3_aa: CASSTPGNTEAFF

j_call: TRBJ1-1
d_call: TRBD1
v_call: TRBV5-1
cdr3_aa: CASSPDRGGGTEAFF

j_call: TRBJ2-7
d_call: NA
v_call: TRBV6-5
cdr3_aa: CASSYSLDSSYEQYF

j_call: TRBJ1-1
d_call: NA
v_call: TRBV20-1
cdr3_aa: CSAHRDTEAFF

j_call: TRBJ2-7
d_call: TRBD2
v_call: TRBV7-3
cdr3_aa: CASSLNPGLAYEQYF

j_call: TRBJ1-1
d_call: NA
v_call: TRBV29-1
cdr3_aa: CSVDGVETEAFF

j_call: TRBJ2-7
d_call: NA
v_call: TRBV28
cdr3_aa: CASSITLGIADTLTYEQYF

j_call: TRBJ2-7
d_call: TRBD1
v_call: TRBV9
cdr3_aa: CASTPGTGDFEQYF

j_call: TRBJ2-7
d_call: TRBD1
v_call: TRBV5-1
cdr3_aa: CASSLRTGQGAYEQYF

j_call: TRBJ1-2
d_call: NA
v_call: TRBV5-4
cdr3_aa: CASSTMTANYGYTF

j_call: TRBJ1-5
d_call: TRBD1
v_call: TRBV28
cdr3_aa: CASRTGAAQHF

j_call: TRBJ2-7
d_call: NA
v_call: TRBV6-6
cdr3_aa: CASSYGAPGARYEQYF

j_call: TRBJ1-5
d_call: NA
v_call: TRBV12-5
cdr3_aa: CASGLVFGGKAQPQHF

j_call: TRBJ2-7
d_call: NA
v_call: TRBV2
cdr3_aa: CASSVETEYAEQYF

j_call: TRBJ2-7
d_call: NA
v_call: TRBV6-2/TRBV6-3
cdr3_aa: CASSYSLGSSYEQYF

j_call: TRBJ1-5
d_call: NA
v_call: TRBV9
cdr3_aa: CASSAYSNQPQHF

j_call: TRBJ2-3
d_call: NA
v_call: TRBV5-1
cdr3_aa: CASSPPGGADTQYF

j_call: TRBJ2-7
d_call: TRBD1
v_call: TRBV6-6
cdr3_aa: CASSTGTGTFEQYF

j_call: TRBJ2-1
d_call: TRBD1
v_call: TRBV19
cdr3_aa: CASQDRVYNEQFF

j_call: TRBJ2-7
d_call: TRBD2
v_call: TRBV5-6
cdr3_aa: CASSPGLNYEQYF

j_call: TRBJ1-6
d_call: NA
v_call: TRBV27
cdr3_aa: CASSVDISSSLGSPLHF

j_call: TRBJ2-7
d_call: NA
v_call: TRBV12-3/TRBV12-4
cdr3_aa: CASSLSGYYEQYF

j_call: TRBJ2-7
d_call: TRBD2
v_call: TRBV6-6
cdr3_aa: CASSESGRFYEQYF

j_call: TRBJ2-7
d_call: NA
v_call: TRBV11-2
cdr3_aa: CASSPYGHYEQYF

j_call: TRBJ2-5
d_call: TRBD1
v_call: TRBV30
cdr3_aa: CAWSVQGLETQYF

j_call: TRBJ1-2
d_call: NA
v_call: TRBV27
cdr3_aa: CASSYTPAGGKGYTF

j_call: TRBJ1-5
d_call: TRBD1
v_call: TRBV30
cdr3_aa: CAWGTASLNQPQHF